The following is a T cell receptor beta chain sequence with its context. This sample was taken from a study of OX40 agonist ivuxolimab in advanced cancers. This CDR3 has 15 amino acids. Trimming removed 2 bases from V and 3 bases from J; junction bases left unmatched: 0. CDR1 is SGHTA, CDR2 FQGTGA, per germline. Method: immunoSEQ multiplex PCR; TCRdb's copy keeps in-frame clones and lacks some. The profile shows some 62,000 clones, around four fifths of them singletons. This receptor was taken from an adult with an advanced solid tumor such as melanoma, head and neck, liver or kidney cancer. Sample: CD4+ or CD8+ T cells sorted from blood, taken in a trial of the OX40 agonist ivuxolimab. V is TRBV7-3 and J is TRBJ2-1, with 11 positions matching TRBD2. This CDR3 reads CASSLGTSGYNEQFF. The DNA of the CDR3 is TGTGCCAGCAGCTTAGGGACTAGCGGCTACAATGAGCAGTTCTTC.